This T cell receptor (beta chain) was recorded in a study of human thymus T cells. Germline CDR1 reads MNHNS; CDR2 reads SASEGT. V gave up 5 bases and J gave up 5 bases, with 12 bases separating them. The CDR3 has 13 residues. Sequencing used immunoSEQ multiplex PCR; TCRdb keeps in-frame clones, though not all of them. The sample holds approximately 71,000 clones; 95% are singletons and the top ten take 0.034%. Study results and limitations: Thymic and blood repertoires appeared to carry a bias in their V and J gene usage. Unrelated individuals reportedly shared highly overlapping thymic TCR repertoires.

As for this clone: Its matching antigen is unknown.

During corrective heart surgery, resections were taken, and the thymus tissue came from them. The chain has TRBV6-1 and TRBJ1-1, with D tentatively TRBD1 (5 bases). Sequenced input: thymus tissue. The receptor was isolated from a girl under three years old with a congenital heart defect but otherwise immunologically healthy. CDR3 in DNA: TGTGCCAGCAGTTATGATGGACATACTGAAGCTTTCTTT. Translated, it gives CASSYDGHTEAFF.